Listed below are T cell receptor beta chains from one sample, sequenced in a study of cytomegalovirus exposure and HLA in healthy donors. Clones were sequenced by immunoSEQ multiplex PCR, and TCRdb holds only the in-frame ones, with some missing. The sample includes more than 50,000 clones. Sequencing was performed on PBMCs. The receptors derive from a man in his late teens or twenties in good health and CMV-seropositive. Each CDR3 is given with its conserved first and last residue. The D gene is left open where the match is weak.

>NA|TRBJ1-1|TRBV4-1
TGCGCCAGCAGCATTAGCGAGGGGAACACTGAAGCTTTCTTT
CASSISEGNTEAFF
>NA|TRBJ1-1|TRBV19
TGTGCCAGTAGTACGCCGCCAGGGAGGAGCACTGAAGCTTTCTTT
CASSTPPGRSTEAFF
>NA|TRBJ2-1|TRBV2
TGTGCCCATCGGCCGGAGACAGGACCCTACAATGAGCAGTTCTTC
CAHRPETGPYNEQFF
>NA|TRBJ2-7|TRBV7-6
TGTGCCAGCAGCTTAGCGGCGGACAGCTCCTACGAGCAGTACTTC
CASSLAADSSYEQYF
>NA|TRBJ2-2|TRBV5-1
TGCGCCAGCAGCACGTCACTGGACACCGGGGAGCTGTTTTTT
CASSTSLDTGELFF
>TRBD2|TRBJ2-3|TRBV6-5
TGTGCCAGCAGTTATCGGGAGGTGAGCACAGATACGCAGTATTTT
CASSYREVSTDTQYF
>TRBD1|TRBJ2-3|TRBV5-1
TGCGCCAGCAGCGATGAGGGGGCCCGCACAGATACGCAGTATTTT
CASSDEGARTDTQYF
>NA|TRBJ2-3|TRBV5-1
TGCGCCAGCAGCTTGGCTAGCGCCTCTAGCACAGATACGCAGTATTTT
CASSLASASSTDTQYF
>NA|TRBJ2-3|TRBV7-8
TGTGCCAGCAGCCCCGGGAGTGGCACAGATACGCAGTATTTT
CASSPGSGTDTQYF
>TRBD2|TRBJ2-1|TRBV25-1
TGTGCCAGCAGATCTCTAGCGGGAGGGTTCAATGAGCAGTTCTTC
CASRSLAGGFNEQFF
>TRBD2|TRBJ2-3|TRBV7-6
TGTGCCAGCAGCTTAAGGGCTAGCGGGGTCCCCAATACGCAGTATTTT
CASSLRASGVPNTQYF
>TRBD2|TRBJ2-5|TRBV11-3
TGTGCCAGCAGCCTACCTTCGGGAGGGGTTGAGACCCAGTACTTC
CASSLPSGGVETQYF
>NA|TRBJ2-1|TRBV9
TGTGCCAGCAGCTTACAGTACAATGAGCAGTTCTTC
CASSLQYNEQFF
>NA|TRBJ1-4|TRBV21-1
TGTGCCAGCAGCCCATGGGGGGACAGGGCACTAGGTGTCCAATCAACTAATGAAAAACTGTTTTTT
CASSPWGDRALGVQSTNEKLFF
>TRBD2|TRBJ2-7|TRBV6-5
TGTGCCAGCAGAGCGGGGGCCTCCTACGAGCAGTACTTC
CASRAGASYEQYF
>TRBD2|TRBJ2-7|TRBV7-2
TGTGCCAGCAGCTTAGGGACTAGCGGGATATACGAGCAGTACTTC
CASSLGTSGIYEQYF
>TRBD1|TRBJ2-7|TRBV30
TGTGCCTGGAGTGTATGGGCAGGGGGCTCCTACGAGCAGTACTTC
CAWSVWAGGSYEQYF
>TRBD2|TRBJ2-7|TRBV10-3
TGTGCCACCTTCCCTGGGACTAGCGGGTCCTACGAGCAGTACTTC
CATFPGTSGSYEQYF
>NA|TRBJ2-1|TRBV28
TGTGCCAGCAGTTTTAGCGCAGAGTCCTACAATGAGCAGTTCTTC
CASSFSAESYNEQFF
>NA|TRBJ1-4|TRBV30
TGTGCCTGGAGTGAGGCGCTCTATCAGGTTGCAACTAATGAAAAACTGTTTTTT
CAWSEALYQVATNEKLFF
>TRBD2|TRBJ2-7|TRBV2
TGTGCCAGCAGAGCCGGGACAGCCGGGACTAGCGGGAGGCTGAGCTCCTACGAGCAGTACTTC
CASRAGTAGTSGRLSSYEQYF
>TRBD1|TRBJ1-2|TRBV19
TGTGCCAGTAGTATGTATTGGTTGGGGACAGGGGATTTGAACTATGGCTACACCTTC
CASSMYWLGTGDLNYGYTF